The table lists the clone carrying this T cell receptor beta chain with a few counts. Its antigen remains unidentified. These data belong to a study of OX40 agonist ivuxolimab in advanced cancers. Overall study context: Patients in the trial were receiving intravenous ivuxolimab every 2 weeks, at doses of 0.01 to 10 mg/kg.

The trim removed 6 bases at V and 6 bases at J, leaving 11 bases unmatched. CDR1 is MGHRA, CDR2 YSYEKL, per germline. The CDR3 extends over 14 amino acids. The study, taken as a whole, reports: The CD4+ and CD8+ T cells in the blood had expanded clonally by week 6 at 0.1 to 3.0 mg/kg. Some of the lowest clonal expansion was seen in partial responders at 0.1-3.0 mg/kg.

The repertoire was sequenced with immunoSEQ multiplex PCR; TCRdb's copy has only in-frame clones and lacks some. The sample holds roughly 40,000 clones, roughly 84% seen once. Here the sequenced sample was CD4+ or CD8+ T cells sorted from blood, taken in a trial of the OX40 agonist ivuxolimab. The chain carries TRBV4-1 and TRBJ2-7; 7 nucleotides line up with TRBD1. The origin of this receptor is an adult with an advanced solid tumor such as melanoma, head and neck, liver or kidney cancer. The CDR3 spells CASRLDRDKGEQYF. The CDR3 DNA sequence: TGCGCCAGCAGACTCGACAGGGACAAGGGCGAGCAGTACTTC.